This T cell receptor (beta chain) was sequenced for a study of response to subunit inactivated influenza vaccine. Turning to this clonotype: The antigen is unknown.

TCRdb used MiXCR to reprocess the RT-PCR reads, holding one entry per CDR3 protein. Here the sample spans 540,000 or so distinct CDR3 sequences, over 10% being singletons. CDR3 length: 12 residues. Trimming took off 6 bases at V and 3 bases at J, with 10 bases between the two ends. The germline V gene encodes CDR1 SQVTM and CDR2 ANQGSEA. General observations from the study: Few new T cells, the authors suggested, are recruited by each seasonal influenza vaccination.

The TCR comes from a man between 50 and 59 years old who received an inactivated influenza vaccine. The chain has TRBV29-1 and TRBJ2-3; D might be TRBD2 (5 bases). The sequencing used PBMCs from blood, collected roughly 6 weeks after vaccination. In DNA form, the CDR3 reads TGCAGCGTCGTACCGGGGACAGATACGCAGTATTTT. Translated, it gives CSVVPGTDTQYF.